This TCR beta chain was documented in a study of T-cell memory formation after mild COVID-19. TCRdb re-analysed the 5' RACE reads in MiXCR, keeping a single row per CDR3 protein. In the table there are fewer than 150,000 distinct CDR3 sequences, around 15% of which are singletons. This CDR3 region has 11 residues. Material for sequencing was PBMCs or a T cell subset sorted from them (not recorded which). This chain connects TRBV21-1 to TRBJ1-5. TRBV21-1 is recorded as a pseudogene. The clonotype originates from an adult woman who had mild COVID-19 (a few samples of this study predate the infection). Cell type and time point are not known. CDR3 DNA sequence: TGTGCCAGCAGCAAGAGTCAGCCCCAGCATTTT. Translating it yields CASSKSQPQHF.